This entry concerns a single T cell receptor (beta chain). This clonotype has ten or more counts. The antigen it binds to is not known. No quality values exist for individual bases; no much larger clone is one base distant. For repertoire sequencing, the TCR beta CDR3 regions were amplified from RNA transcripts. The first round of RT-PCR was done with HTBI primers and the Qiagen OneStep RT-PCR kit, and was followed by a second round of multiplex PCR, then size selection and purification. Sequencing of the libraries was carried out on an Illumina HiSeq2000 in paired-end mode with 100 bp reads. The study's own analysis went as follows. Reads were processed with SOAPnuke, discarding reads with adapters, uncalled bases, mean Phred below 15, or no exact constant-primer or identifier match. COPE v1.2.5 was used to merge the high-quality paired reads. Clonotypes were defined as unique nucleotide sequences and were aligned to IMGT TRB V, D and J references using MiTCR v1.1. Analysis was restricted to V-J combinations with a frequency above 0.0001, which covered over 98% of repertoires. A TCR clonal expansion and chaos score per V-J combination was defined as the ratio of F50 clonal expansion to chaos observed in the TCRdist matrix. Welch's t-statistics and random forest were used to reduce the features to roughly 14 V-J combinations, which were then used as input to a naive Bayes classifier. The Morisita-Horn index was used to measure how similar the thyroid and blood repertoires were. In-frame beta chains were kept once TCRdb had trimmed the public reads at Q25 with fastp and called clones with MiXCR. All rows with the same CDR3 protein become a single entry with the most common DNA and genes. TCRdb, rather than the study authors, made the V and J calls. The sample includes over a million distinct CDR3 sequences, with about 38% observed a single time. The biggest ten clones account for roughly 11% of the sample.

These data belong to a study of Graves' ophthalmopathy and Graves' hyperthyroidism (dated 2018 in TCRdb). About the study as a whole: Hyperthyroidism was defined as stable when no progression to ophthalmopathy occurred within 18 months of follow-up. The independent validation cohort included 18 hyperthyroidism patients plus 17 patients who later progressed from hyperthyroidism to ophthalmopathy. Following sample collection, hyperthyroidism patients were given methimazole at a starting dose of 30 mg daily, and ophthalmopathy patients were given high-dose intravenous methylprednisolone. TCR beta repertoire signatures were used to distinguish Graves' ophthalmopathy from Graves' hyperthyroidism and to predict progression to ophthalmopathy. In total, 135 blood samples were TCR-sequenced: fewer than 50 ophthalmopathy, approximately 75 hyperthyroidism and roughly 17 hyperthyroidism-to-ophthalmopathy patients. A discovery set of 100 patients (under 45 ophthalmopathy, some 58 stable hyperthyroidism) was enrolled to explore V-J signatures distinguishing ophthalmopathy from hyperthyroidism. T-cell repertoires of thyroid tissue and blood were compared in over 5 hyperthyroidism patients.

Patients with hyperthyroidism were aged 18 to 65 years, had been newly diagnosed, and had a disease duration of less than 2 months. Patients with other autoimmune diseases, uncontrolled infections, pregnancy or lactation were excluded. Diagnosis was based on clinical symptoms, serum thyroxine, TRAb, thyroid ultrasound and orbital computed tomography. Total RNA was extracted with Trizol reagent and quality-checked on an Agilent 2100 Bioanalyzer. The study at large found these results: The 13-signature model separated ophthalmopathy from stable hyperthyroidism with 85% to 90% sensitivity and about 81% specificity in cross-validation, and 80%/75% in the test set. Sample size was not predetermined statistically, and investigators were not blinded to group allocation. Most expanded thyroid clonotypes with a frequency above 0.001 also appeared in blood, which suggests that blood repertoires may reflect the immune response in the thyroid. In validation, the model predicted ophthalmopathy progression with roughly 68% sensitivity and roughly 72% specificity; some 13 predicted patients were CT-confirmed with GO in a median of approximately six months.

The germline V gene yields SQVTM for CDR1 and ANQGSEA for CDR2. The CDR3 runs 13 residues from the cysteine to the phenylalanine. Of all the DNA, just the CDR3 is kept, 39 bases in frame from base 1. The junction shows trimming of 5 bases on V and 1 base on J, plus 12 bases between the germline ends. The sequence came from an adult man with Graves' hyperthyroidism. Sequencing was performed on peripheral blood or thyroid tissue (not recorded which). Here the chain combines TRBV29-1 and TRBJ2-7; there is no confident call for the D gene. The DNA is TGCAGCGTTCGCTATGGGCTTTCCTACGAGCAGTACTTC. Translated, it gives CSVRYGLSYEQYF.